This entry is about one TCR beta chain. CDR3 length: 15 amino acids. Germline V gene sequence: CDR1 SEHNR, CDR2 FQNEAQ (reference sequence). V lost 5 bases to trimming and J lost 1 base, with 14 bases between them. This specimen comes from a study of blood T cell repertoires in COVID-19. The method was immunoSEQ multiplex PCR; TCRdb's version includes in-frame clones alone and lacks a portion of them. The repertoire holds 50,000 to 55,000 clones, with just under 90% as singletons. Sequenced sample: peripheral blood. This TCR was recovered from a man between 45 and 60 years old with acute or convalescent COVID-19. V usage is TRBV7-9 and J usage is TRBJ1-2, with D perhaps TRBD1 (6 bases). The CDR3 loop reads CASSDSTGYNYGYTF. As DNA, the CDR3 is TGTGCCAGCAGCGATTCGACAGGCTATAACTATGGCTACACCTTC. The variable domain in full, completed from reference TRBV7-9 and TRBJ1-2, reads DTGVSQNPRHKITKRGQNVTFRCDPISEHNRLYWYRQTLGQGPEFLTYFQNEAQLEKSRLLSDRFSAERPKGSFSTLEIQRTEQGDSAMYLCASSDSTGYNYGYTFGSGTRLTVV.